This T cell receptor (beta chain) appears in the sequencing data of a study of a mutant IDH1 vaccine in newly diagnosed glioma. Study information: Males made up roughly 60% and females about 40% of treated patients, whose mean age was roughly 40 years. The study, taken as a whole, reports: With respect to changes in top peripheral T cell clonotypes, pseudoprogression seemed unrelated. It was over 85% of patients that developed vaccine-induced immune responses.

Sample time point: week 23, last vaccination. Vaccination comprised doses that each held 300 ug of mutant IDH1 20-mer peptide, plus topical imiquimod. Donor tumors were new WHO grade 3 or 4 IDH1-mutant, ATRX-lost astrocytomas. This clone was picked up a small number of times. Its antigen is still unknown. Sequenced by immunoSEQ multiplex PCR; TCRdb stores in-frame clones only, minus some. The top ten clones hold 5% to 6% of a sample with 38,000 or so clones, about four fifths of them seen once. V lost 2 bases and J lost 8, with 13 bases in between. The germline V gene encodes CDR1 SGHDT and CDR2 YYEEEE. The CDR3 runs 13 residues.

The source material was PBMCs, sampled from a glioma patient whose treatment included an IDH1 peptide vaccine. The rearrangement joins TRBV5-6 to TRBJ1-1, with TRBD1 as a possible D gene (6 bases). The sequence was obtained from a middle-aged man with glioma. The CDR3 nucleotides are TGTGCCAGCAGCTTTGGATTTGGGACAGAAGCTTTCTTT. The encoded protein is CASSFGFGTEAFF.